This TCR beta chain was captured by sequencing in a study of blood T cell repertoires in COVID-19. For the study at large: The United States, Italy and Spain were the sources of the acute and convalescent COVID-19 samples. PBMCs, B-cell-depleted T cells, or T cells provided the cDNA or gDNA that made up the material.

Authors' data handling: Cell counts per sample came from amplifying reference gene primers. Repertoires were generated with immunoSEQ multiplex PCR, while TCRdb's copy carries only in-frame clones and drops some. V and J calls and clone size follow that table, whereas D and trimming were derived from the DNA. Counted here are nearly 60,000 clones, about 90% occurring once; the ten biggest clones make up more than 10%. Per the germline V gene, CDR1 is SNHLY and CDR2 is FYNNEI. The V segment lost 6 bases and the J segment 3 bases; nucleotides outside the gene matches: 14. The CDR3 is made up of 18 amino acids.

This TCR was sampled from a man between 60 and 70 years old with active COVID-19. Sequenced sample: peripheral blood. The gene calls are TRBV2 and TRBJ2-3; TRBD1 matches 11 bases. CDR3 loop: CASRTHDGTGGLTDTQYF. The CDR3 region has the DNA TGTGCCAGCAGAACCCACGACGGGACAGGGGGTTTGACAGATACGCAGTATTTT.